Listed below are T cell receptor beta chains from one sample, sequenced in a study of cytomegalovirus exposure and HLA in healthy donors. Clones were read by immunoSEQ multiplex PCR, and TCRdb kept only the in-frame ones, dropping some. Here the sample spans 150,000 to 200,000 clones, more than 70% being singletons. Sample: PBMCs. The receptors here all came from a woman between 40 and 55 years old in good health and CMV-seronegative. Both conserved end residues are part of each CDR3. D genes are given only for firm matches. Not all rows give a size; the values are once, few, many and, for expanded clones, a class.

size | J | D | V | CDR3 | DNA
NA | TRBJ2-2 | TRBD2 | TRBV5-1 | CASSSQGLAGAGGELFF | TGCGCCAGCAGCTCTCAGGGACTAGCGGGAGCAGGCGGGGAGCTGTTTTTT
NA | TRBJ1-1 | NA | TRBV7-9 | CASSLLTGNTEAFF | TGTGCCAGCAGCCTGCTCACAGGGAACACTGAAGCTTTCTTT
NA | TRBJ1-3 | NA | TRBV7-2 | CASSLAYGVDGNTIYF | TGTGCCAGCAGCTTAGCGTATGGAGTTGACGGAAACACCATATATTTT
NA | TRBJ1-4 | NA | TRBV4-3 | CASSQELWAQATNEKLFF | TGCGCCAGCAGCCAAGAGCTCTGGGCGCAGGCAACTAATGAAAAACTGTTTTTT
NA | TRBJ2-7 | NA | TRBV2 | CASSEDAASYEQYF | TGTGCCAGCAGTGAAGATGCTGCGAGTTACGAGCAGTACTTC
NA | TRBJ1-2 | NA | TRBV6-5 | CASTGLGGGYTF | TGTGCCAGCACAGGCCTGGGGGGTGGCTACACCTTC
few | TRBJ2-1 | TRBD2 | TRBV5-6 | CASTLLAGGGEQFF | TGTGCCAGCACCCTCCTAGCGGGAGGGGGTGAGCAGTTCTTC
NA | TRBJ2-3 | TRBD1 | TRBV5-6 | CASSLTGTVLSDTQYF | TGTGCCAGCAGCTTAACGGGGACAGTGCTGTCAGATACGCAGTATTTT
NA | TRBJ2-2 | TRBD1 | TRBV4-1 | CASSLTGALQNTGELFF | TGCGCCAGCAGCTTAACAGGGGCCTTACAGAACACCGGGGAGCTGTTTTTT
once | TRBJ1-3 | TRBD1 | TRBV7-6 | CASSPWDRTAGNTIYF | TGTGCCAGCAGCCCGTGGGACAGAACAGCTGGAAACACCATATATTTT